A single sample is the source of the 18 T cell receptor beta chains below, sequenced in a study of blood T cells in healthy people across ages. Sample-barcoded 5' priming and a J-beta primer mix drove a second PCR of roughly 7 to 11 cycles. Using its own MiXCR run on the 5' RACE reads, TCRdb lists one record per CDR3 protein. The repertoire holds about 1.8 million distinct CDR3 sequences, with about 50% as singletons. The material sequenced was blood. The receptors were sampled from a middle-aged woman in good health.

The J gene is TRBJ2-6, the V gene TRBV5-1, with 9 bases matching TRBD1. Germline CDR1 and CDR2: SGHRS and YFSETQ. The CDR3 consists of 18 residues. The V and J ends lost 8 bases and 1 base, in that order; junction bases with no gene match: 13. The CDR3 DNA follows: TGCGCCAGTCAAGAGTCCGGGACAGGGCAATCTGGGGCCAACGTCCTGACTTTC. It codes for CASQESGTGQSGANVLTF.

This clonotype was observed a few times. This chain connects TRBV2 to TRBJ2-5, with TRBD1 matching 7 bases. This CDR3 comprises 17 residues. With 6 bases clipped from V and 4 bases from J, the junction kept 17 bases outside the gene matches. Germline V lookup: CDR1 SNHLY, CDR2 FYNNEI. The CDR3 DNA sequence: TGTGCCAGCAGGGACCGGGTAGGGGGCAGACAAGGAGAGACCCAGTACTTC. Protein sequence: CASRDRVGGRQGETQYF. Full variable domain (outside the CDR3, taken from reference TRBV2 and TRBJ2-5): EPEVTQTPSHQVTQMGQEVILRCVPISNHLYFYWYRQILGQKVEFLVSFYNNEISEKSEIFDDQFSVERPDGSNFTLKIRSTKLEDSAMYFCASRDRVGGRQGETQYFGPGTRLLVL.

This clonotype occurred a few times. V usage is TRBV29-1 and J usage is TRBJ2-3; D remains unclear. V was pared by 3 bases and J by 2 bases, with 6 bases between. The CDR3 totals 12 residues. Germline V gives CDR1 SQVTM, CDR2 ANQGSEA. Written as DNA, the CDR3 is TGCAGCGTTGAGAAAAACACAGATACGCAGTATTTT. Translation: CSVEKNTDTQYF.

This clonotype was observed a handful of times. V is TRBV7-9 and J is TRBJ1-2; tentative D call: TRBD1 (5 bases). This CDR3 is 14 amino acids long. Trimming cost V 5 bases and J 8 bases, with 18 bases left between them. Germline CDR1 and CDR2: SEHNR and FQNEAQ (reference sequence). CDR3 protein: CASSIPGRVVGYTF. CDR3 bases: TGTGCCAGCAGCATACCAGGGAGGGTCGTCGGCTACACCTTC.

This clonotype was observed a handful of times. The chain carries TRBV20-1 and TRBJ2-1; 10 nucleotides match TRBD2. The CDR3 loop spans 15 amino acids. Germline V lookup: CDR1 DFQATT, CDR2 SNEGSKA (reference sequence). After removal of 3 bases from V and 4 bases from J, the junction contained 6 bases not matched to a gene. CDR3 protein: CSASPTSGLYNEQFF. CDR3 DNA: TGCAGTGCTAGTCCGACTAGCGGGCTTTACAATGAGCAGTTCTTC.

The J gene is TRBJ2-7, the V gene TRBV9, with D possibly matching TRBD2 (5 bases). V shed 4 bases and J shed 5 bases, with 16 bases lying between them. The CDR3 runs 14 residues. From germline, CDR1 is SGDLS and CDR2 YYNGEE. The CDR3 reads CASSQYSPGNEQYF. The CDR3 region has the DNA TGTGCCAGCAGCCAGTACTCTCCCGGGAACGAGCAGTACTTC.

The V call is TRBV12-3 or TRBV12-4, the J call TRBJ1-4; D not resolved. Trimming shortened V by 7 bases and J by 4 bases, and 7 bases separated the two germline ends. The CDR3 is made up of 12 amino acids. CDR3 protein: CASKGNNEKLFF. CDR3 in DNA: TGTGCCAGCAAAGGAAATAATGAAAAACTGTTTTTT.

The chain combines TRBV18 with TRBJ1-6; D may be TRBD1 (5 bases). Germline V gene sequence: CDR1 KGHSH, CDR2 LQKENI. V lost 2 bases, J lost 1 base, and 9 bases lay in between. This CDR3 is built from 16 residues. Written as DNA, the CDR3 is TGTGCCAGCTCACCAGGCGGGGCATCCTATAATTCACCCCTCCACTTT. The encoded protein is CASSPGGASYNSPLHF.

This chain links TRBV28 with TRBJ2-5; 7 nucleotides align to TRBD1. This CDR3 is built from 15 residues. Germline V gene sequence: CDR1 MDHEN, CDR2 SYDVKM. Trimming at V came to 6 bases and at J to 11 bases, leaving 18 bases not matched to a gene. CDR3 in amino acids: CASSPYRDRVYGQYF. The CDR3 coding sequence is TGTGCCAGCAGCCCTTACCGGGACAGAGTCTACGGGCAGTACTTC. The entire variable domain, with the rest obtained from reference TRBV28 and TRBJ2-5, is as follows: DVKVTQSSRYLVKRTGEKVFLECVQDMDHENMFWYRQDPGLGLRLIYFSYDVKMKEKGDIPEGYSVSREKKERFSLILESASTNQTSMYLCASSPYRDRVYGQYFGPGTRLLVL.

The gene calls are TRBV24-1 and TRBJ2-5; D ambiguous. V lost 3 bases and J 1 base, leaving 8 bases between the germline ends. The CDR3 is 14 amino acids. CDR1 is KGHDR and CDR2 is SFDVKD in the germline V gene. The chain's CDR3 is CATSDPLIQETQYF. Here the CDR3 DNA reads TGTGCCACCAGTGATCCACTCATCCAAGAGACCCAGTACTTC.

The gene calls are TRBV5-8 and TRBJ2-2; 8 bases are a match to TRBD2. CDR3 size: 15 residues. The V gene's germline CDR1 is SGHTS and CDR2 YDEGEE. V shed 1 base, J shed 7 bases, and the junction held 6 bases outside the gene matches. The CDR3 is CASSLYGGAVGELFF. The CDR3 DNA reads TGTGCCAGCAGCTTGTACGGGGGGGCCGTCGGGGAGCTGTTTTTT.

The V gene is TRBV7-9, the J gene TRBJ2-5; TRBD1 matches at 8 bases. V dropped 5 bases and J dropped 4; count of bases not matched to a gene: 9. The CDR3 is made up of 15 amino acids. Germline CDR1 and CDR2: SEHNR and FQNEAQ (reference sequence). The CDR3 DNA reads TGTGCCAGCAGCCGCCCGGTAGGGACAGGAGAGACCCAGTACTTC. As protein: CASSRPVGTGETQYF.

The chain carries TRBV12-3 or TRBV12-4 and TRBJ1-1; tentative D call: TRBD1 (5 bases). The V end was cut by 4 bases, the J end by 6 bases, with 12 bases between. The CDR3 contains 13 residues. The CDR3 bases are TGTGCCAGCAGTTGGCGGGGGACCTCTGAAGCTTTCTTT. The encoded protein is CASSWRGTSEAFF.

The chain has TRBV6-2 or TRBV6-3 and TRBJ2-1, with TRBD2 matching 9 bases. The J call could be wrong; TRBJ2-7 is a better fit for the DNA end. Looked up from germline, CDR1 is MNHEY and CDR2 is SVGEGT. CDR3 length equals 14 residues. CDR3 protein: CASSPSGRPHEQYF. CDR3 nucleotide sequence: TGTGCCAGCAGTCCGAGCGGGAGGCCCCACGAGCAGTACTTC.

CDR3 amino acids: CASSLQTKGSYGYTF. As DNA, the CDR3 is TGCGCCAGCAGCTTGCAGACTAAAGGTTCCTATGGCTACACCTTC. The genes are TRBV5-1 and TRBJ1-2; no definite D call. The germline gives CDR1 SGHRS, CDR2 YFSETQ. The CDR3 is 15 residues long. Trimming left V 1 base short and J 4 bases short, with 14 bases between.

This clonotype was recorded a few times. V and J are TRBV20-1 and TRBJ2-5; no reliable D call. Germline V lookup: CDR1 DFQATT, CDR2 SNEGSKA (reference sequence). CDR3 size: 13 residues. V was pared by 1 base and J by 4 bases, with 10 bases between. CDR3 residues: CSARGMVRETQYF. The CDR3 bases are TGCAGTGCTAGAGGAATGGTCCGAGAGACCCAGTACTTC.

This clonotype was recorded a few times. This chain uses TRBV5-1 with TRBJ2-3; TRBD2 agrees at 8 bases. Germline CDR1 SGHRS, CDR2 YFSETQ. Germline trimming cut 3 bases from V and 6 bases from J; bases unmatched to any gene: 15. The length of the CDR3 is 17 residues. CDR3 sequence reads: CASSWYSGTSGTDTQYF. In DNA form, the CDR3 reads TGCGCCAGCAGCTGGTACTCCGGGACTAGTGGTACTGATACGCAGTATTTT. Based on the CDR3 plus reference TRBV5-1 and TRBJ2-3, the full variable domain is KAGVTQTPRYLIKTRGQQVTLSCSPISGHRSVSWYQQTPGQGLQFLFEYFSETQRNKGNFPGRFSGRQFSNSRSEMNVSTLELGDSALYLCASSWYSGTSGTDTQYFGPGTRLTVL.

The chain joins TRBV3-1 to TRBJ2-1; perhaps TRBD1 as D (6 bases). Germline CDR1 LGHDT, CDR2 YNNKEL (reference sequence). V lost 4 bases and J 11 bases, leaving 15 bases between the germline ends. CDR3 length equals 13 residues. CDR3 in amino acids: CASSPEVGAQQFF. The CDR3 DNA is TGTGCCAGCAGCCCGGAGGTGGGGGCCCAGCAGTTCTTC.